This TCR beta chain derives from a study of shared clonotypes between healthy human individuals. V was cut by 8 bases and J by 0 bases, with 8 bases left in between. The CDR3 contains 12 residues. Germline CDR1 reads SNHLY; CDR2 reads FYNNEI. The repertoire was sequenced with immunoSEQ multiplex PCR; TCRdb's copy has only in-frame clones and lacks some. This sample carries about 1.5 million clones, approximately 98% of them seen once, and the ten largest clones take roughly 0.45%. The sample was naive CD4+ T cells sorted from blood. Stated subset: CD45RA+ positively selected. The sequence derives from a man aged 25 to 45 in good health. The rearrangement joins TRBV2 to TRBJ2-7; D call uncertain. CDR3 nucleotides: TGTGCCAGCTCCTTAGGCTCCTACGAGCAGTACTTC. Its protein is CASSLGSYEQYF.